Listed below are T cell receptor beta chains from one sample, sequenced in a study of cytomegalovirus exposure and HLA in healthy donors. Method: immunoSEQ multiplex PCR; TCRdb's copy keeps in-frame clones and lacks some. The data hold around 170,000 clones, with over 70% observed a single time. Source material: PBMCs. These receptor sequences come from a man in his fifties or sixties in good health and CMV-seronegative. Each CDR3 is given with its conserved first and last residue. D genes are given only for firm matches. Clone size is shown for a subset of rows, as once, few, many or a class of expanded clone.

CDR3: CASSIDRGRDTQYF; DNA: TGCGCCAGCAGCATAGACAGGGGGAGAGATACGCAGTATTTT; size: .; J: TRBJ2-3; V: TRBV5-1; D: TRBD1
CDR3: CASRDSANTEAFF; DNA: TGTGCCAGCAGGGACAGTGCGAACACTGAAGCTTTCTTT; size: once; J: TRBJ1-1; V: TRBV27; D: .
CDR3: CASSQNDRNVGYTF; DNA: TGCGCCAGCAGCCAGAATGACAGGAATGTTGGCTACACCTTC; size: .; J: TRBJ1-2; V: TRBV4-1; D: .
CDR3: CASNAQGASDYGYTF; DNA: TGTGCCAGCAATGCTCAGGGGGCGAGTGACTATGGCTACACCTTC; size: .; J: TRBJ1-2; V: TRBV6-1; D: TRBD1
CDR3: CASSPPAGEQYF; DNA: TGTGCCAGCTCACCACCGGCAGGAGAGCAGTACTTC; size: .; J: TRBJ2-7; V: TRBV18; D: .
CDR3: CASSATNQGNYGYTF; DNA: TGTGCCAGCAGCGCAACCAACCAGGGGAACTATGGCTACACCTTC; size: .; J: TRBJ1-2; V: TRBV7-8; D: .
CDR3: CASSPLAGVNTGELFF; DNA: TGTGCCAGTAGCCCTCTAGCGGGGGTGAACACCGGGGAGCTGTTTTTT; size: .; J: TRBJ2-2; V: TRBV7-2; D: TRBD2
CDR3: CASSAGRKNTEAFF; DNA: TGTGCCAGCAGCGCAGGGCGGAAAAACACTGAAGCTTTCTTT; size: few; J: TRBJ1-1; V: TRBV6-1; D: .
CDR3: CATKVRTASPEQFF; DNA: TGTGCCACCAAGGTAAGGACAGCATCCCCAGAGCAGTTCTTC; size: .; J: TRBJ2-1; V: TRBV2; D: .
CDR3: CASSPDREKAFF; DNA: TGTGCCAGCTCACCAGACAGGGAGAAAGCTTTCTTT; size: .; J: TRBJ1-1; V: TRBV18; D: TRBD1
CDR3: CASSLERFEQYF; DNA: TGTGCCAGCAGCTTGGAACGGTTTGAGCAGTACTTC; size: .; J: TRBJ2-7; V: TRBV5-5; D: .
CDR3: CASSPERGVQETQYF; DNA: TGTGCCAGCAGCCCTGAGCGGGGGGTTCAAGAGACCCAGTACTTC; size: .; J: TRBJ2-5; V: TRBV25-1; D: TRBD2
CDR3: CASSLRTGFNTGELFF; DNA: TGTGCCAGCAGCCTCCGGACAGGGTTCAACACCGGGGAGCTGTTTTTT; size: .; J: TRBJ2-2; V: TRBV7-9; D: TRBD1
CDR3: CATSRDQGYEQYF; DNA: TGTGCCACCAGCAGAGATCAGGGCTACGAGCAGTACTTC; size: .; J: TRBJ2-7; V: TRBV15; D: .
CDR3: CASSFTGFTEAFF; DNA: TGTGCCAGCAGTTTCACGGGGTTCACTGAAGCTTTCTTT; size: few; J: TRBJ1-1; V: TRBV5-5; D: .
CDR3: CASSHDRPSISYGYTF; DNA: TGTGCCAGCAGCCATGACAGGCCATCTATTTCATATGGCTACACCTTC; size: .; J: TRBJ1-2; V: TRBV11-2; D: .
CDR3: CASSAFQAGFPLEQFF; DNA: TGTGCCAGCAGCGCTTTTCAAGCGGGGTTTCCTTTGGAGCAGTTCTTC; size: .; J: TRBJ2-1; V: TRBV9; D: TRBD2
CDR3: CASSQDINRDSREQYF; DNA: TGCGCCAGCAGCCAAGATATCAACCGGGACAGTCGGGAGCAGTACTTC; size: few; J: TRBJ2-7; V: TRBV4-1; D: TRBD1
CDR3: CATSSPNQPQHF; DNA: TGTGCCACCAGCAGTCCTAATCAGCCCCAGCATTTT; size: .; J: TRBJ1-5; V: TRBV15; D: .
CDR3: CASSPRGTGGTGELFF; DNA: TGTGCCAGCAGCCCACGTGGCACGGGGGGCACCGGGGAGCTGTTTTTT; size: .; J: TRBJ2-2; V: TRBV7-2; D: TRBD2
CDR3: CASSYSMNAYNGYTF; DNA: TGTGCCAGCAGTTACTCGATGAACGCGTATAATGGCTACACCTTC; size: .; J: TRBJ1-2; V: TRBV6-5; D: .
CDR3: CASSGHGSGNTIYF; DNA: TGTGCCAGCAGCGGACACGGCTCTGGAAACACCATATATTTT; size: .; J: TRBJ1-3; V: TRBV7-9; D: .
CDR3: CASTRQDYNEQFF; DNA: TGCGCCAGCACTAGACAGGACTACAATGAGCAGTTCTTC; size: .; J: TRBJ2-1; V: TRBV10-2; D: .
CDR3: CASSERETGSFGEQFF; DNA: TGCGCCAGCAGTGAGAGGGAGACAGGGTCTTTCGGTGAGCAGTTCTTC; size: .; J: TRBJ2-1; V: TRBV10-1; D: TRBD1
CDR3: CASPVGGLVENNEQYF; DNA: TGTGCCTCACCCGTGGGGGGGTTGGTTGAGAATAACGAGCAGTACTTC; size: .; J: TRBJ2-7; V: TRBV30; D: TRBD2
CDR3: CASSQDIRDEKLFF; DNA: TGCGCCAGCAGCCAAGATATTCGGGATGAAAAACTGTTTTTT; size: .; J: TRBJ1-4; V: TRBV4-3; D: .
CDR3: CASSAAGVVIDTQYF; DNA: TGTGCCAGCAGCGCAGCGGGGGTGGTAATAGATACGCAGTATTTT; size: .; J: TRBJ2-3; V: TRBV7-6; D: TRBD2
CDR3: CASSQGPGGTGELFF; DNA: TGTGCCAGCAGCCAGGGGCCAGGGGGGACCGGGGAGCTGTTTTTT; size: once; J: TRBJ2-2; V: TRBV7-9; D: .
CDR3: CASSLLGDNSSLHF; DNA: TGTGCCAGCAGCTTACTAGGGGATAATTCTTCCCTCCACTTT; size: few; J: TRBJ1-6; V: TRBV7-3; D: .
CDR3: CASSGTGATYNEQFF; DNA: TGTGCCAGCAGCGGGACAGGCGCTACCTACAATGAGCAGTTCTTC; size: .; J: TRBJ2-1; V: TRBV9; D: TRBD1
CDR3: CASRGGVAEAFF; DNA: TGTGCCAGCAGAGGAGGGGTGGCTGAAGCTTTCTTT; size: .; J: TRBJ1-1; V: TRBV7-2; D: .
CDR3: CAWSGGSGYTF; DNA: TGTGCCTGGAGCGGTGGGAGTGGCTACACCTTC; size: .; J: TRBJ1-2; V: TRBV30; D: .
CDR3: CASSSYWTSGAGELFF; DNA: TGCGCCAGCAGCTCATACTGGACTAGCGGGGCCGGGGAGCTGTTTTTT; size: .; J: TRBJ2-2; V: TRBV5-1; D: TRBD2
CDR3: CASGSRDRDPYGYTF; DNA: TGTGCCAGCGGGTCCCGGGACAGGGACCCCTATGGCTACACCTTC; size: .; J: TRBJ1-2; V: TRBV6-1; D: TRBD1
CDR3: CASSPRGQGQETQYF; DNA: TGTGCCAGCTCACCGCGGGGACAGGGTCAAGAGACCCAGTACTTC; size: .; J: TRBJ2-5; V: TRBV18; D: TRBD1
CDR3: CASTDPVGRETQYF; DNA: TGTGCCAGCACCGACCCAGTGGGGCGGGAGACCCAGTACTTC; size: few; J: TRBJ2-5; V: TRBV6-6; D: .